The 6 T cell receptor beta chains presented below share a single source sample, sequenced in a study of blood T cell repertoires in COVID-19. TCRdb's table, derived via immunoSEQ multiplex PCR, lists solely in-frame clones and lacks some. The repertoire holds about 42,000 clones, with approximately 88% as singletons. Sequencing used peripheral blood. All receptors derive from a human donor in a cohort sampled during active COVID-19.

The genes are TRBV18 and TRBJ2-1; 13 bases match TRBD2. The CDR3 covers 18 residues. In germline, CDR1 is KGHSH, CDR2 LQKENI. The trim removed 1 base at V and 8 bases at J, leaving 11 bases unmatched. CDR3 nucleotides: TGTGCCAGCTCACCACGAGTCACTAGCGGGAGGGCCCTCTATGAGCAGTTCTTC. Protein: CASSPRVTSGRALYEQFF.

The V call is TRBV13, the J call TRBJ2-6, with 9 bases lining up with TRBD1. Unmatched junction bases numbered 9, after V lost 6 bases and J lost 0 bases. CDR1 and CDR2 (germline): PRHDT, FYEKMQ (reference sequence). The CDR3 is 18 amino acids. The CDR3 DNA reads as TGTGCCAGCAGTCTGGGACAGGGCTTCTTCTCTGGGGCCAACGTCCTGACTTTC. Translation: CASSLGQGFFSGANVLTF.

V is TRBV13 and J is TRBJ2-3, with 12 bases aligning to TRBD2. The germline V gene encodes CDR1 PRHDT and CDR2 FYEKMQ (reference sequence). CDR3 length: 16 residues. V dropped 5 bases and J dropped 1; count of bases not matched to a gene: 4. CDR3: CASSPRLAGGTDTQYF. CDR3 sequence (DNA): TGTGCCAGCAGCCCCCGACTAGCGGGAGGCACAGATACGCAGTATTTT.

The chain employs TRBV19 and TRBJ2-1; TRBD2 matches 8 bases. After removal of 4 bases from V and 9 bases from J, the junction contained 8 bases not matched to a gene. The CDR3 consists of 14 residues. Germline CDR1 LNHDA, CDR2 SQIVND (reference sequence). The CDR3 DNA sequence: TGTGCCAGTAGTAGAGCGGGAGTCACTGGTGAGCAGTTCTTC. It translates to CASSRAGVTGEQFF. Looking up the rest from reference TRBV19 and TRBJ2-1 gives the full variable domain: DGGITQSPKYLFRKEGQNVTLSCEQNLNHDAMYWYRQDPGQGLRLIYYSQIVNDFQKGDIAEGYSVSREKKESFPLTVTSAQKNPTAFYLCASSRAGVTGEQFFGPGTRLTVL.

The J gene is TRBJ1-2, the V gene TRBV6-5, with TRBD1 matching over 7 bases. Trimming at V came to 2 bases and at J to 10 bases, leaving 4 bases not matched to a gene. Per germline, CDR1 MNHEY and CDR2 SVGAGI. This CDR3 region has 12 residues. CDR3 sequence reads: CASSYRGLAYTF. The CDR3, as DNA: TGTGCCAGCAGTTACAGGGGGCTTGCCTACACCTTC.

V and J are TRBV7-3 and TRBJ2-6, with TRBD1 matching 8 bases. Germline assignment: CDR1 SGHTA and CDR2 FQGTGA. V dropped 5 bases and J dropped 0; count of bases not matched to a gene: 3. The CDR3 extends over 16 amino acids. CDR3 sequence (DNA): TGTGCCAGCAGCCCAACAGGGGGCTCTGGGGCCAACGTCCTGACTTTC. This encodes CASSPTGGSGANVLTF. Using reference TRBV7-3 and TRBJ2-6 for the parts outside the CDR3, the full variable domain is GAGVSQTPSNKVTEKGKYVELRCDPISGHTALYWYRQSLGQGPEFLIYFQGTGAADDSGLPNDRFFAVRPEGSVSTLKIQRTERGDSAVYLCASSPTGGSGANVLTFGAGSRLTVL.